A selection of T cell receptor beta chains follows, all from one sample in a study of radiotherapy plus CTLA-4 blockade in lung cancer. Libraries were prepared by immunoSEQ multiplex PCR; TCRdb keeps only in-frame clonotypes and omits some of them. The sample holds just under 60,000 clones, 70% to 80% seen once. The starting material was peripheral blood, obtained from a patient treated with radiotherapy plus ipilimumab. The source of these receptors is a human donor with non-small cell lung cancer whose response to radiotherapy plus ipilimumab could not be evaluated. Each CDR3 is given with its conserved first and last residue.

j_call | v_call | cdr3_aa
TRBJ2-3 | TRBV10-2 | CASSESTREGAQYF
TRBJ2-1 | TRBV4-2 | CASSQAGLGSGYNEQFF
TRBJ1-1 | TRBV30 | CAWSPFKSGGTFF
TRBJ2-7 | TRBV5-1 | CASSPMPGQGYEQYF
TRBJ1-6 | TRBV2 | CASSEGQGVNSPLHF
TRBJ1-1 | TRBV19 | CASRDHEGGMNTEAFF
TRBJ1-3 | TRBV30 | CAWSDRTKGNTIYF
TRBJ2-7 | TRBV27 | CASRWGQGTMEQYF
TRBJ1-3 | TRBV4-3 | CASSQDRGGNTIYF
NA | TRBV5-1 | CASSLGHAYEQYF